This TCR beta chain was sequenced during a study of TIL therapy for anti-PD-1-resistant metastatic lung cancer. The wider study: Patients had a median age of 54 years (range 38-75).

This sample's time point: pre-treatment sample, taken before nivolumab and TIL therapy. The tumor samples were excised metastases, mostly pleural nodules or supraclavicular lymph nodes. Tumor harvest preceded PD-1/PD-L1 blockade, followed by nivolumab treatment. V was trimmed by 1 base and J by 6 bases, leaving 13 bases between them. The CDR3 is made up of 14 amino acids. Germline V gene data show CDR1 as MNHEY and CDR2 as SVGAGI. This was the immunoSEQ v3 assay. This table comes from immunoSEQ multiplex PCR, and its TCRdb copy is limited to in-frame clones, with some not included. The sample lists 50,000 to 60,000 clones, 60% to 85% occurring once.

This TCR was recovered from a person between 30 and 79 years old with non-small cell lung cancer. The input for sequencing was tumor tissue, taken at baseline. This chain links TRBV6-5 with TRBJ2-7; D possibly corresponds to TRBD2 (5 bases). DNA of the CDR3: TGTGCCAGCAGTTACTGGTCCCCGGGGTCCGAGCAGTACTTC. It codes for CASSYWSPGSEQYF.